A selection of T cell receptor beta chains follows, all from one sample in a study of T cell responses to AZD1222 COVID-19 vaccine. Generated by immunoSEQ multiplex PCR, the TCRdb table keeps only in-frame clones and is missing some. The sample records 150,000 to 160,000 clones, over 80% being singletons. Sample: peripheral blood, taken 28 days after the second AZD1222 dose. Receptor source: an adult who received the AZD1222 COVID-19 vaccine. The CDR3 runs from the conserved cysteine through the conserved F or W. D genes are given only for firm matches.

cdr3_length | d_call | v_call | cdr3_aa
16 | TRBD2 | TRBV19 | CATSLSGSNVGGEQFF
16 | TRBD1 | TRBV5-6 | CASSLESGTAKHIQYF
15 | NA | TRBV6-8 | CASRSGGRWVSGYTF
12 | NA | TRBV7-9 | CASSRDYYEQYF
10 | NA | TRBV6-1 | CASSEMGFAF
17 | TRBD2 | TRBV5-1 | CASSLRTSGSGANVLTF
15 | TRBD1 | TRBV13 | CASSLEGQGNYEQYF
15 | TRBD2 | TRBV7-3 | CASSASGRVADTQYF
15 | NA | TRBV28 | CASSPPGGSGNTIYF
14 | NA | TRBV6-5 | CASRTPSPNTEAFF
18 | NA | TRBV4-1 | CASSQVSRGGGSNTEAFF